The 13 T cell receptor beta chains presented below share a single source sample, sequenced in a study of shared clonotypes between healthy human individuals. TCRdb's table, derived via immunoSEQ multiplex PCR, lists solely in-frame clones and lacks some. The repertoire has approximately 1.5 million clones, roughly 98% of them found once; the top ten carry 0.45%. Sequenced: naive CD4+ T cells sorted from blood. The sample's subset: CD45RA+ positively selected. All receptors derive from a man younger than 45 in good health.

The chain recombines TRBV5-1 with TRBJ2-7, with TRBD2 as a possible D gene (6 bases). Germline lookup yields CDR1 SGHRS and CDR2 YFSETQ. V was pared by 0 bases and J by 2 bases, with 12 bases between. CDR3 length: 15 amino acids. Written as DNA, the CDR3 is TGCGCCAGCAGCTTGGCCGGGAGTACCACCTACGAGCAGTACTTC. Its translation is CASSLAGSTTYEQYF. The full variable domain, in which reference TRBV5-1 and TRBJ2-7 provide the parts outside the CDR3, is KAGVTQTPRYLIKTRGQQVTLSCSPISGHRSVSWYQQTPGQGLQFLFEYFSETQRNKGNFPGRFSGRQFSNSRSEMNVSTLELGDSALYLCASSLAGSTTYEQYFGPGTRLTVT.

The chain recombines TRBV5-1 with TRBJ2-1, with TRBD1 identical over 9 bases. V was clipped by 0 bases and J by 9 bases; unmatched bases: 16. Germline-derived CDR1 and CDR2 are SGHRS and YFSETQ. The CDR3 loop spans 18 amino acids. This CDR3 is CASSLGRIRDRVLTEQFF. CDR3 nucleotides: TGCGCCAGCAGCTTGGGCCGTATCCGGGACAGGGTTCTTACTGAGCAGTTCTTC.

The V and J genes are TRBV5-4 and TRBJ2-7, with 7 bases identical to TRBD2. With V trimmed by 4 bases and J by 6 bases, 13 bases remained unmatched. Per the germline V gene, CDR1 is SGHNT and CDR2 is YYREEE (reference sequence). This CDR3 has 15 amino acids. This CDR3 is CASSHSAGTNSEQYF. CDR3 sequence (DNA): TGTGCCAGCAGCCATAGTGCCGGGACTAATTCCGAGCAGTACTTC.

V and J are TRBV9 and TRBJ1-2; 10 nucleotides match TRBD1. The length of the CDR3 is 13 residues. Trimming at V came to 2 bases and at J to 6 bases, leaving 1 base not matched to a gene. CDR1 and CDR2 from the germline V gene are SGDLS and YYNGEE. The CDR3 loop reads CASSVDRGNGYTF. The DNA for the CDR3 is TGTGCCAGCAGCGTGGACAGGGGGAATGGCTACACCTTC.

The chain links TRBV7-9 to TRBJ1-2, with 9 bases fitting TRBD1. The CDR3 consists of 15 residues. Germline V gene lookup returns CDR1 SEHNR and CDR2 FQNEAQ (reference sequence). Trimming at V came to 5 bases and at J to 2 bases, leaving 6 bases not matched to a gene. The CDR3: CASSVWDRVNYGYTF. The CDR3 DNA reads as TGTGCCAGCAGCGTCTGGGACAGGGTAAACTATGGCTACACCTTC.

The rearrangement uses TRBV15 and TRBJ2-5; tentative D call: TRBD1 (5 bases). Trimming took 1 base from V and 2 from J, leaving 5 bases between them. This CDR3 has 13 residues. CDR1 and CDR2 (germline): LNHNV, YYDKDF (reference sequence). The CDR3 DNA follows: TGTGCCACCAGCAGAGGGACACAAGAGACCCAGTACTTC. Amino acids: CATSRGTQETQYF.

CDR3 sequence (DNA): TGTGCCAGCAGAACAGGGGGCCCCTACGAGCAGTACTTC. Translated: CASRTGGPYEQYF. The V and J genes are TRBV28 and TRBJ2-7; TRBD1 agrees at 9 bases. V was clipped by 6 bases and J by 2 bases; unmatched bases: 2. There are 13 residues in the CDR3. Germline V gene data show CDR1 as MDHEN and CDR2 as SYDVKM.

V usage is TRBV19 and J usage is TRBJ1-1; no clear D. The CDR3 has 13 residues. V was cut by 2 bases and J by 1 base, with 5 bases left in between. Germline CDR1 LNHDA, CDR2 SQIVND (reference sequence). The CDR3 nucleotides read TGTGCCAGTAGTATAATCAGGAACACTGAAGCTTTCTTT. Protein product: CASSIIRNTEAFF.

The chain carries TRBV14 and TRBJ2-3, with D hard to call. Trimming shortened V by 4 bases and J by 5 bases, and 10 bases separated the two germline ends. The CDR3 length is 13 residues. The germline V gene has CDR1 SGHDN and CDR2 FVKESK. CDR3 nucleotides: TGTGCCAGCAGCCGGCAGGCTGGAGATACGCAGTATTTT. Protein product: CASSRQAGDTQYF. Full variable domain (remainder filled in from reference TRBV14 and TRBJ2-3): EAGVTQFPSHSVIEKGQTVTLRCDPISGHDNLYWYRRVMGKEIKFLLHFVKESKQDESGMPNNRFLAERTGGTYSTLKVQPAELEDSGVYFCASSRQAGDTQYFGPGTRLTVL.

The J gene is TRBJ2-3, the V gene TRBV19; 10 bases match TRBD2. The CDR3 loop spans 16 amino acids. Germline-derived CDR1 and CDR2 are LNHDA and SQIVND (reference sequence). After removal of 5 bases from V and 0 bases from J, the junction contained 5 bases not matched to a gene. The CDR3 DNA sequence: TGTGCCAGTAGTTTTGGACTAGCGGCTAGCACAGATACGCAGTATTTT. Translated, it gives CASSFGLAASTDTQYF. The full variable domain, completed using reference TRBV19 and TRBJ2-3, is DGGITQSPKYLFRKEGQNVTLSCEQNLNHDAMYWYRQDPGQGLRLIYYSQIVNDFQKGDIAEGYSVSREKKESFPLTVTSAQKNPTAFYLCASSFGLAASTDTQYFGPGTRLTVL.

This chain links TRBV15 with TRBJ1-1, with no clear D. The germline V and J ends were trimmed by 1 base and 3 bases, with 6 bases remaining between them. The CDR3 is made up of 13 amino acids. Germline V CDR1 and CDR2: LNHNV, YYDKDF (reference sequence). The CDR3 sequence: CATSRVIDTEAFF. The DNA for the CDR3 is TGTGCCACCAGCAGAGTTATAGACACTGAAGCTTTCTTT.

DNA of the CDR3: TGCGCCAGCAGCTTGGAGACTAGCGGGATCCGACAGTACTTC. Translation: CASSLETSGIRQYF. The chain employs TRBV5-1 and TRBJ2-7, with 11 bases aligning to TRBD2. Trimming removed 0 bases from V and 10 bases from J; junction bases left unmatched: 6. This CDR3 has 14 amino acids. Germline V gene sequence: CDR1 SGHRS, CDR2 YFSETQ.

The chain is built from TRBV27 and TRBJ1-2; D not certain. Trimming took off 6 bases at V and 0 bases at J, with 5 bases between the two ends. This CDR3 has 12 amino acids. Germline loops: CDR1 MNHEY, CDR2 SMNVEV (reference sequence). This chain's CDR3 is CASSPANYGYTF. DNA of the CDR3: TGTGCCAGCAGCCCAGCTAACTATGGCTACACCTTC.